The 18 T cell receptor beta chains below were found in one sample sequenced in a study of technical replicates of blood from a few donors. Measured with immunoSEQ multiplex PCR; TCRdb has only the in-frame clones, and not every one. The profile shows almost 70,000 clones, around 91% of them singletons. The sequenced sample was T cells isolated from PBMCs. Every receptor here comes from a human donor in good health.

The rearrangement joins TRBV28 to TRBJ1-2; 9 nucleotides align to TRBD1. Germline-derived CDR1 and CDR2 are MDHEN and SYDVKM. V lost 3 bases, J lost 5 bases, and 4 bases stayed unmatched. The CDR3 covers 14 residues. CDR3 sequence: CASSFSGQGYGYTF. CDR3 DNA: TGTGCCAGCAGTTTCTCCGGACAGGGGTATGGCTACACCTTC.

CDR3 sequence: CASRQTYSRQYF. CDR3 in DNA: TGTGCCAGCAGGCAGACATACTCGAGGCAGTACTTC. The chain carries TRBV6-8 and TRBJ2-7; D is unclear. The V and J ends lost 6 bases and 9 bases respectively, with 15 bases between them. The CDR3 has 12 residues. The germline V gene encodes CDR1 MNHGY and CDR2 SAAAGT.

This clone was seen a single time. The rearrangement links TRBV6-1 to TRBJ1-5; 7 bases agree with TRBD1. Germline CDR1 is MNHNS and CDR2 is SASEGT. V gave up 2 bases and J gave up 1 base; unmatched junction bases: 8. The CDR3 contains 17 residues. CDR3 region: CASSETFTGVSNQPQHF. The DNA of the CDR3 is TGTGCCAGCAGTGAAACTTTTACAGGGGTAAGCAATCAGCCCCAGCATTTT.

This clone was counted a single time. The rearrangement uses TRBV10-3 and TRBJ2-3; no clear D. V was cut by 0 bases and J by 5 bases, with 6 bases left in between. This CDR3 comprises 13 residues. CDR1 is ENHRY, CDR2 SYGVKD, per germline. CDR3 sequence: CAISESPRDTQYF. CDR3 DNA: TGTGCCATCAGTGAGTCCCCCCGAGATACGCAGTATTTT.

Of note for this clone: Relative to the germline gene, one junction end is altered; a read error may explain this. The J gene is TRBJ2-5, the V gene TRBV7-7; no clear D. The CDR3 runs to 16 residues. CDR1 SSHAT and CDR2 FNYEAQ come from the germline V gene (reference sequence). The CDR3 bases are TGTGCTAGCAGCTTAGAGGCCGGAGTAAGGCAAGAGACCCAGTACTTC. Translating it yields CASSLEAGVRQETQYF.

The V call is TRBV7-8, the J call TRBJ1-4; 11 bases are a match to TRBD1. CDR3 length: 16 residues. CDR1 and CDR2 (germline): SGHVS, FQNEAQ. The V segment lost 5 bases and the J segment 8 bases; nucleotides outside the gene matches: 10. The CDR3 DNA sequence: TGTGCCAGCAGCATAGGCGGGACAGGGGGGAAAGAAAAACTGTTTTTT. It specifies CASSIGGTGGKEKLFF.

The CDR3 loop is CASTTIDEQFF. Here the CDR3 DNA reads TGTGCCAGCACAACAATCGATGAGCAGTTCTTC. The V call is TRBV6-1, the J call TRBJ2-1, with unresolved D. Trimming left V 7 bases short and J 8 bases short, with 9 bases between. From germline, CDR1 is MNHNS and CDR2 SASEGT. The CDR3 contains 11 residues.

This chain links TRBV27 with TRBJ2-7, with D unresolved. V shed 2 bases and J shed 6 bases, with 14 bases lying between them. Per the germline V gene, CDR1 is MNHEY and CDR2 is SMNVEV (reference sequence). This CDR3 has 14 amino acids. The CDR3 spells CASSLADWRGEQYF. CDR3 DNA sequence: TGTGCCAGCAGTTTAGCGGATTGGCGAGGCGAGCAGTACTTC.

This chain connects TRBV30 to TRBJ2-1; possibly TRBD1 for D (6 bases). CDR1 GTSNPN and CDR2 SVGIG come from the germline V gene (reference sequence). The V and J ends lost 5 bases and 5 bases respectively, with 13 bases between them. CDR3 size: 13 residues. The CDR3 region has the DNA TGTGCCTGGGAATACAGGGTCCACAATGAGCAGTTCTTC. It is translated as CAWEYRVHNEQFF.

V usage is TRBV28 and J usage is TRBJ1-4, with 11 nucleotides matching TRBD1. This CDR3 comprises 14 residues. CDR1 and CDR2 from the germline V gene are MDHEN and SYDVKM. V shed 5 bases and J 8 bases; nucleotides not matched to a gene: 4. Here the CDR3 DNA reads TGTGCCAGCAGTCCCGGGACAGGGGGAGAAAAACTGTTTTTT. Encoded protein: CASSPGTGGEKLFF.

The CDR3 region is CASAGLAGPSEQFF. CDR3 nucleotides: TGTGCCAGCGCCGGACTAGCGGGTCCCAGTGAGCAGTTCTTC. The V gene is TRBV6-1, the J gene TRBJ2-1, with 11 bases matching TRBD2. This CDR3 has 14 amino acids. CDR1 and CDR2 (germline): MNHNS, SASEGT. V lost 8 bases, J lost 9 bases, and 9 bases stayed unmatched.

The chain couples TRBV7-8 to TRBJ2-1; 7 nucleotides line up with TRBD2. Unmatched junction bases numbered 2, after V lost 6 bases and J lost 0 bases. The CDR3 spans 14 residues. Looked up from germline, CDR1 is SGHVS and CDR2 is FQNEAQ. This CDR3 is CASSWTSSYNEQFF. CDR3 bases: TGTGCCAGCAGTTGGACTAGCTCCTACAATGAGCAGTTCTTC. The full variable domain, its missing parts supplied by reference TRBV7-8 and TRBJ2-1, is GAGVSQSPRYKVAKRGQDVALRCDPISGHVSLFWYQQALGQGPEFLTYFQNEAQLDKSGLPSDRFFAERPEGSVSTLKIQRTQQEDSAVYLCASSWTSSYNEQFFGPGTRLTVL.

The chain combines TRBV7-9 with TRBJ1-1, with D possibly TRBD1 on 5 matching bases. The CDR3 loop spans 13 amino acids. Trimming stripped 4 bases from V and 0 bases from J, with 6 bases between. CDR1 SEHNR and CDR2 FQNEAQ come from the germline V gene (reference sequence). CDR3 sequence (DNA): TGTGCCAGCAGCTCGGGGGTGAACACTGAAGCTTTCTTT. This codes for CASSSGVNTEAFF.

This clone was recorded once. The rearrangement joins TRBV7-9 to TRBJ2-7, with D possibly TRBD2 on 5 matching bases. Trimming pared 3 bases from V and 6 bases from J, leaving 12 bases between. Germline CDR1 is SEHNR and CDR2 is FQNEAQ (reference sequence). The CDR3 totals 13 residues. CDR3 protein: CASSFLTSPEQYF. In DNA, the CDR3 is TGTGCCAGCAGCTTCTTAACTAGTCCCGAGCAGTACTTC.

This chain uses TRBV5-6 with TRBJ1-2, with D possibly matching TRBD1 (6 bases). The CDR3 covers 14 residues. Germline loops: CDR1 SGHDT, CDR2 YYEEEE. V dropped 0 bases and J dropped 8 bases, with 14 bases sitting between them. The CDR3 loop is CASSLDQGLGGYTF. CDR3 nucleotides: TGTGCCAGCAGCTTGGATCAGGGGCTCGGAGGCTACACCTTC.

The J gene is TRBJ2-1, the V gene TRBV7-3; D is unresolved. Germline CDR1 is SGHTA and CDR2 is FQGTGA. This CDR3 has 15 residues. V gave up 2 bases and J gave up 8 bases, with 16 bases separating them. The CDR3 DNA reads TGTGCCAGCAGCTTACGCGGTAGGCTCATCCATGAGCAGTTCTTC. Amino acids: CASSLRGRLIHEQFF.

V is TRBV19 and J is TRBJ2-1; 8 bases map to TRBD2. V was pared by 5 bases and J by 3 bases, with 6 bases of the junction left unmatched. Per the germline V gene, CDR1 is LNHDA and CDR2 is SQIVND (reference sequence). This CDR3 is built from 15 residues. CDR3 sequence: CASSPEGTSYNEQFF. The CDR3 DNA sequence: TGTGCCAGTAGTCCAGAGGGGACTAGCTACAATGAGCAGTTCTTC.

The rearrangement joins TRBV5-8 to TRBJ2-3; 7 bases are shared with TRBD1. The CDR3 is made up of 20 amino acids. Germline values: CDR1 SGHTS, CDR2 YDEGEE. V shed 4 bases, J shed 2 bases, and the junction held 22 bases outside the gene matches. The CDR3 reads CASSPGIPGQSRRPTDTQYF. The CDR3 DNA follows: TGTGCCAGCAGCCCTGGAATACCGGGACAGTCCCGGAGGCCCACAGATACGCAGTATTTT. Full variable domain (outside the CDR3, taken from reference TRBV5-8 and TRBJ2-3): EAGVTQSPTHLIKTRGQQATLRCSPISGHTSVYWYQQALGLGLQFLLWYDEGEERNRGNFPPRFSGRQFPNYSSELNVNALELEDSALYLCASSPGIPGQSRRPTDTQYFGPGTRLTVL.